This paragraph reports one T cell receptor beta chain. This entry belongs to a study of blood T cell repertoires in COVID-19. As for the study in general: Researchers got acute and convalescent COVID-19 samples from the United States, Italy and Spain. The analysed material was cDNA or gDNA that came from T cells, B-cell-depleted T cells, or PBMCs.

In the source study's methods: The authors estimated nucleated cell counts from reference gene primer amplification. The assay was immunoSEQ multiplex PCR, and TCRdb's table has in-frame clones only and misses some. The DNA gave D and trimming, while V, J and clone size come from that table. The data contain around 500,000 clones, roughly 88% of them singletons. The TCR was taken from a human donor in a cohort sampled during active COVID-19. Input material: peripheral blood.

Written as DNA, the CDR3 is TGTGCCAGTAGCCCGGGAGGGAGGAATCAGCCCCAGCATTTT. This sequence encodes CASSPGGRNQPQHF. The V and J genes are TRBV19 and TRBJ1-5; D is unclear. CDR3 length: 14 amino acids. Germline CDR1 LNHDA, CDR2 SQIVND (reference sequence). The V and J ends lost 6 bases and 4 bases respectively, with 13 bases between them.